These 32 T cell receptor beta chains were all obtained from the same sample, sequenced in a study of shared clonotypes between healthy human individuals. The protocol was immunoSEQ multiplex PCR, while the TCRdb copy is restricted to in-frame clones and leaves out a portion. The sample has some 2,100,000 clones; approximately 95% are singletons. The source material was naive CD4+ T cells sorted from blood. Subset specified: CD45RA+ positively selected. The receptors were gathered from a man in his late teens or twenties in good health.

In its sample, this clone was seen once. This specimen includes other DNA sequences encoding the same CDR3. The CDR3 DNA sequence: TGCAGTGCTAGAAAGACCTACGAGCAGTACTTC. It yields the protein CSARKTYEQYF. The gene calls are TRBV20-1 and TRBJ2-7; the D is unclear. This CDR3 is built from 11 residues. Per germline, CDR1 DFQATT and CDR2 SNEGSKA (reference sequence). The V gene lost 2 bases and the J gene lost 2 bases, with 4 bases spanning the gap.

The chain has TRBV5-5 and TRBJ1-2; unclear D gene. V shed 4 bases and J shed 0 bases, with 7 bases lying between them. This CDR3 is 13 amino acids long. CDR1 and CDR2 from the germline V gene are SGHKS and YYEKEE (reference sequence). In DNA, the CDR3 is TGTGCCAGCAGCGCGGGGACTAACTATGGCTACACCTTC. It encodes CASSAGTNYGYTF.

This chain joins TRBV9 and TRBJ1-3, with 11 nucleotides matching TRBD1. CDR1 is SGDLS, CDR2 YYNGEE, per germline. V dropped 4 bases and J dropped 7; count of bases not matched to a gene: 4. There are 14 residues in the CDR3. The CDR3 here is CASSKGQGENTIYF. The CDR3 DNA reads as TGTGCCAGCAGCAAGGGACAGGGGGAGAACACCATATATTTT.

The rearrangement links TRBV5-1 to TRBJ2-5; TRBD2 matches 8 bases. This CDR3 has 14 residues. The germline CDR1 and CDR2 sequences are SGHRS and YFSETQ. With V trimmed by 1 base and J by 4 bases, 3 bases remained unmatched. The CDR3 DNA reads as TGCGCCAGCAGCTTGAACCTAGCGGGAGAGACCCAGTACTTC. Protein sequence: CASSLNLAGETQYF.

The V gene is TRBV5-1, the J gene TRBJ2-5, with 7 positions matching TRBD1. The germline gives CDR1 SGHRS, CDR2 YFSETQ. This CDR3 has 15 residues. Trimming removed 3 bases from V and 2 bases from J; junction bases left unmatched: 7. The CDR3 bases are TGCGCCAGCAGCTGGGGAACAGGGGTTCAAGAGACCCAGTACTTC. Protein sequence: CASSWGTGVQETQYF.

The rearrangement links TRBV5-1 to TRBJ2-1; tentatively, D is TRBD2 (6 bases). Trimming pared 6 bases from V and 3 bases from J, leaving 13 bases between. Germline V gene lookup returns CDR1 SGHRS and CDR2 YFSETQ. The CDR3 runs to 14 residues. The CDR3 region is CASIRGGNYNEQFF. In nucleotides, the CDR3 is TGCGCCAGCATACGAGGAGGGAACTACAATGAGCAGTTCTTC. The full variable domain, its missing parts supplied by reference TRBV5-1 and TRBJ2-1, is KAGVTQTPRYLIKTRGQQVTLSCSPISGHRSVSWYQQTPGQGLQFLFEYFSETQRNKGNFPGRFSGRQFSNSRSEMNVSTLELGDSALYLCASIRGGNYNEQFFGPGTRLTVL.

The chain joins TRBV7-9 to TRBJ1-1, with 8 bases matching TRBD1. The CDR3 covers 17 residues. CDR1 is SEHNR and CDR2 is FQNEAQ in the germline V gene (reference sequence). The V segment lost 3 bases and the J segment 1 base; nucleotides outside the gene matches: 10. The DNA for the CDR3 is TGTGCCAGCAGCTTTCTCATTAAACAGGGGGGGAACACTGAAGCTTTCTTT. This encodes CASSFLIKQGGNTEAFF.

The V call is TRBV6-6, the J call TRBJ2-7; D may be TRBD1 (6 bases). V lost 7 bases and J lost 1, with 14 bases in between. CDR1 and CDR2 from the germline V gene are MNHNY and SVGAGI (reference sequence). The CDR3 contains 14 residues. The CDR3 DNA follows: TGTGCCAGCACCTGGACAGTTAGTTCCTACGAGCAGTACTTC. Its protein is CASTWTVSSYEQYF.

Concerning this clone itself: The sample contains more than one DNA sequence encoding this CDR3. The chain carries TRBV5-8 and TRBJ2-1; D is perhaps TRBD1 or TRBD2 (5 bases each). V was shortened by 0 bases and J by 0 bases, with 7 bases between the two germline ends. CDR1 and CDR2 from the germline V gene are SGHTS and YDEGEE. The CDR3 is made up of 15 amino acids. The CDR3, as DNA: TGTGCCAGCAGCTTGGGGGGGAGCTCCTACAATGAGCAGTTCTTC. Its protein is CASSLGGSSYNEQFF.

The chain combines TRBV19 with TRBJ2-4; 10 nucleotides align to TRBD1. The germline V gene encodes CDR1 LNHDA and CDR2 SQIVND (reference sequence). Unmatched junction bases numbered 9, after V lost 5 bases and J lost 8 bases. There are 15 residues in the CDR3. This CDR3 is CASSFGTGVNDIQYF. CDR3 coding DNA: TGTGCCAGTAGTTTCGGGACAGGGGTAAATGACATTCAGTACTTC.

This chain connects TRBV6-1 to TRBJ1-6; 8 positions agree with TRBD1. Losses at the gene ends were 0 bases for V and 8 bases for J; bases not matched to a gene: 12. The CDR3 spans 18 residues. Germline-derived CDR1 and CDR2 are MNHNS and SASEGT. CDR3 coding DNA: TGTGCCAGCAGTGAAGCGCTTCCCTGGACAGGGTCGGATTCACCCCTCCACTTT. It encodes CASSEALPWTGSDSPLHF.

The V call is TRBV5-4, the J call TRBJ2-7; 9 bases are shared with TRBD1. Unmatched junction bases numbered 2, after V lost 2 bases and J lost 5 bases. Germline V gene lookup returns CDR1 SGHNT and CDR2 YYREEE (reference sequence). The CDR3 covers 13 residues. The CDR3 sequence: CASSFTGGHEQYF. CDR3 DNA: TGTGCCAGCAGCTTCACAGGGGGCCACGAGCAGTACTTC.

As concerns this clone: Different DNA sequences within this sample yield the same CDR3. The CDR3 bases are TGTGCCAGCAGGCGGGGACAGGGGTCCTACGAGCAGTACTTC. It yields the protein CASRRGQGSYEQYF. The chain employs TRBV6-5 and TRBJ2-7, with 10 bases matching TRBD1. In germline, CDR1 is MNHEY, CDR2 SVGAGI. The CDR3 extends over 14 amino acids. The ends lost 6 bases at V and 1 base at J; junction bases unmatched: 3.

This chain joins TRBV9 and TRBJ2-3, with TRBD2 matching over 13 bases. CDR1 and CDR2 (germline): SGDLS, YYNGEE. V shed 4 bases and J 5 bases; nucleotides not matched to a gene: 7. The CDR3 is 16 amino acids. CDR3 DNA: TGTGCCAGCAGCTCAGGACTAGCGGGAGTACAAGATACGCAGTATTTT. Its translation is CASSSGLAGVQDTQYF.

In this sample, this clone turned up once. Other DNA sequences within the sample encode an identical CDR3. The chain is built from TRBV5-1 and TRBJ1-3, with TRBD1 as a possible D gene (6 bases). Trimming took off 2 bases at V and 0 bases at J, with 9 bases between the two ends. The CDR3 totals 15 residues. Germline CDR1 SGHRS, CDR2 YFSETQ. The CDR3 bases are TGCGCCAGCAGCTTCGGGGGCTCCTCTGGAAACACCATATATTTT. The encoded protein is CASSFGGSSGNTIYF.

The chain has TRBV7-8 and TRBJ2-5; D may be TRBD1 or TRBD2 (5 bases each). CDR1 and CDR2 (germline): SGHVS, FQNEAQ. The CDR3 loop spans 14 amino acids. V was cut by 1 base and J by 7 bases, with 13 bases left in between. As DNA, the CDR3 is TGTGCCAGCAGCTTAGATGGGGGAATGGGGACCCAGTACTTC. Its protein product is CASSLDGGMGTQYF. The full variable domain, with the rest looked up from reference TRBV7-8 and TRBJ2-5, is GAGVSQSPRYKVAKRGQDVALRCDPISGHVSLFWYQQALGQGPEFLTYFQNEAQLDKSGLPSDRFFAERPEGSVSTLKIQRTQQEDSAVYLCASSLDGGMGTQYFGPGTRLLVL.

In its sample, this clone was seen once. This rearrangement joins TRBV30 to TRBJ1-1; TRBD1 might be the D (5 bases). The CDR3 has 14 amino acids. Germline CDR1 reads GTSNPN; CDR2 reads SVGIG (reference sequence). Trimming cost V 4 bases and J 2 bases, with 14 bases left between them. The CDR3 DNA follows: TGTGCCTGGATGGACAATTCGATTAACACTGAAGCTTTCTTT. Translating gives CAWMDNSINTEAFF.

The J gene is TRBJ2-2, the V gene TRBV9; a possible D gene is TRBD1 (5 bases). The V gene's germline CDR1 is SGDLS and CDR2 YYNGEE. V dropped 0 bases and J dropped 1 base, with 10 bases sitting between them. The CDR3 covers 16 residues. The DNA for the CDR3 is TGTGCCAGCAGCGTAGAGGTAGGGGTGAACACCGGGGAGCTGTTTTTT. It is translated as CASSVEVGVNTGELFF.

This clone was observed once. Other nucleotide sequences from this sample produce the same CDR3. The chain links TRBV5-1 to TRBJ2-1; 10 nucleotides align to TRBD1. The CDR3 spans 15 residues. Trimming took 3 bases from V and 2 from J; bases not matched to a gene: 2. Germline-derived CDR1 and CDR2 are SGHRS and YFSETQ. The CDR3 here is CASSWGQGTYNEQFF. CDR3 DNA sequence: TGCGCCAGCAGCTGGGGACAGGGGACCTACAATGAGCAGTTCTTC.

The chain is built from TRBV6-5 and TRBJ1-2, with D hard to call. Trimming removed 4 bases from V and 6 bases from J, with 12 bases in between. This CDR3 contains 13 residues. CDR1 is MNHEY, CDR2 SVGAGI, per germline. CDR3 amino acids: CASSSVGLHGYTF. The CDR3 bases are TGTGCCAGCAGTTCGGTAGGACTCCATGGCTACACCTTC.

The chain recombines TRBV5-1 with TRBJ2-5; 8 nucleotides agree with TRBD2. The CDR3 runs to 14 residues. Looked up from germline, CDR1 is SGHRS and CDR2 is YFSETQ. CDR3 in DNA: TGCGGTACGAGAGCGGGAGAGAGGGCGGAGACCCAGTACTTC. The encoded protein is CGTRAGERAETQYF.

V and J are TRBV19 and TRBJ1-1, with unresolved D. The ends were cut back, 4 bases at V and 4 bases at J, with 10 bases in the middle. In germline, CDR1 is LNHDA, CDR2 SQIVND (reference sequence). The CDR3 loop spans 13 amino acids. The CDR3 sequence is CASSKSLLTEAFF. As DNA, the CDR3 is TGTGCCAGTAGTAAGAGCCTCCTCACTGAAGCTTTCTTT.

The V call is TRBV6-1, the J call TRBJ1-1, with a possible D match to TRBD1 (5 bases). Trimming took 6 bases from V and 6 from J, leaving 11 bases between them. This CDR3 has 12 amino acids. Germline values: CDR1 MNHNS, CDR2 SASEGT. CDR3 sequence: CASRFGTAEAFF. The CDR3 region has the DNA TGTGCCAGCAGATTTGGGACGGCTGAAGCTTTCTTT.

V is TRBV5-4 and J is TRBJ1-2, with D maybe TRBD1 (6 bases). V lost 4 bases to trimming and J lost 4 bases, with 11 bases between them. Germline V gene lookup returns CDR1 SGHNT and CDR2 YYREEE (reference sequence). This CDR3 spans 13 amino acids. This chain's CDR3 is CASSLGGCYGYTF. The CDR3 DNA reads TGTGCCAGCAGCCTAGGGGGGTGCTATGGCTACACCTTC.

The CDR3 region is CASREGALAEKLFF. CDR3 sequence (DNA): TGTGCCAGCAGAGAGGGGGCCTTAGCTGAAAAACTGTTTTTT. The chain has TRBV6-1 and TRBJ1-4; 7 nucleotides align to TRBD1. The CDR3 contains 14 residues. The germline V gene encodes CDR1 MNHNS and CDR2 SASEGT. The V and J ends lost 6 bases and 7 bases, in that order; junction bases with no gene match: 8.

This clone was seen a single time. The chain carries TRBV25-1 and TRBJ2-7; possible D gene TRBD1, 7 bases. CDR3 size: 16 residues. Deletions cut 3 bases from V and 5 bases from J, with 20 bases between. Looked up from germline, CDR1 is MGHDK and CDR2 is SYGVNS. The CDR3 DNA follows: TGTGCCAGCAGTGACTCAGGGGGGACCGCCGCTCACGAGCAGTACTTC. Its protein product is CASSDSGGTAAHEQYF.

The V call is TRBV19, the J call TRBJ2-1; 7 nucleotides agree with TRBD2. V was pared by 2 bases and J by 4 bases, with 11 bases of the junction left unmatched. Germline CDR1 LNHDA, CDR2 SQIVND (reference sequence). CDR3 size: 17 residues. The CDR3 nucleotides read TGTGCCAGTAGTATAAAGAGGCGAGCGGGGAGTTACAATGAGCAGTTCTTC. Translated: CASSIKRRAGSYNEQFF.

The V call is TRBV4-2, the J call TRBJ2-5; 8 nucleotides align to TRBD2. The CDR3 has 15 residues. Per germline, CDR1 LGHNA and CDR2 YNFKEQ. V trimming: 0 bases; J trimming: 6 bases; junction bases outside the gene matches: 6. For the CDR3, the DNA is TGTGCCAGCAGCCAAGAACTAGCGGTGGTCCAGACCCAGTACTTC. It specifies CASSQELAVVQTQYF.

The CDR3 DNA follows: TGTGCCAGCAGATTCAGGGAAACTGAAGCTTTCTTT. Protein: CASRFRETEAFF. V usage is TRBV27 and J usage is TRBJ1-1; possibly TRBD1 for D (5 bases). This CDR3 is built from 12 residues. CDR1 is MNHEY, CDR2 SMNVEV, per germline (reference sequence). Trimming removed 6 bases at V and 5 bases at J, with 10 bases between.

This chain uses TRBV18 with TRBJ2-7, with a weak D call TRBD1 (5 bases). The CDR3 runs 13 residues. The V end lost 2 bases, the J end lost 6 bases, and 11 bases lay between the germline ends. Germline V gives CDR1 KGHSH, CDR2 LQKENI. CDR3 bases: TGTGCCAGCTCACCAGCCGATGGGGCCGAGCAGTACTTC. It yields the protein CASSPADGAEQYF.

The chain employs TRBV28 and TRBJ1-4; D might be TRBD1 (5 bases). Germline V gene sequence: CDR1 MDHEN, CDR2 SYDVKM. The CDR3 sequence is 15 residues long. V was clipped by 2 bases and J by 8 bases, with 15 bases between them. The CDR3 DNA sequence: TGTGCCAGCAGTTTAGGAGGGGCCTCAGTAGAAAAACTGTTTTTT. It is translated as CASSLGGASVEKLFF.

This chain connects TRBV9 to TRBJ2-7; the match to TRBD1 covers 9 bases. V dropped 2 bases and J dropped 6; count of bases not matched to a gene: 6. The CDR3 runs to 14 residues. CDR1 and CDR2 (germline): SGDLS, YYNGEE. The CDR3 here is CASSVPGQGGEQYF. The CDR3 DNA reads as TGTGCCAGCAGCGTCCCGGGACAGGGTGGCGAGCAGTACTTC.